The 9 T cell receptor beta chains given below trace back to one sample, sequenced in a study of shared clonotypes between healthy human individuals. Assay: immunoSEQ multiplex PCR; the TCRdb copy retains only in-frame clones and omits some. The profile covers 2,500,000 or so clones, with over 85% appearing a single time and approximately 0.35% taken by the ten largest. Sequencing was performed on naive CD4+ T cells from PBMCs. Subset defined: CD45RA+ positively selected. The receptors were sampled from a man between 18 and 29 years old in good health. Some clones in this sample may be carry-over from other donors' samples.

This chain uses TRBV28 with TRBJ2-7; no firm D call. The CDR3 runs to 15 residues. Looked up from germline, CDR1 is MDHEN and CDR2 is SYDVKM. V gave up 1 base and J gave up 1 base, with 11 bases separating them. The DNA of the CDR3 is TGTGCCAGCAGTTTATTGGACGTGGCATCCTACGAGCAGTACTTC. Translated: CASSLLDVASYEQYF.

The V and J genes are TRBV7-9 and TRBJ2-1; the D is unclear. V was clipped by 1 base and J by 9 bases, with 10 bases between them. Germline loops: CDR1 SEHNR, CDR2 FQNEAQ (reference sequence). The CDR3 loop spans 13 amino acids. The DNA of the CDR3 is TGTGCCAGCAGCTTAGAAGGGTTTGCTGAGCAGTTCTTC. It is translated as CASSLEGFAEQFF.

The genes are TRBV20-1 and TRBJ2-1; D call uncertain. Trimming removed 3 bases at V and 9 bases at J, with 9 bases between. Germline loops: CDR1 DFQATT, CDR2 SNEGSKA (reference sequence). CDR3 length: 11 residues. DNA of the CDR3: TGCAGTGCTAGGGAGTCGGGTGAGCAGTTCTTC. Translated, it gives CSARESGEQFF.

In its sample, this clone was seen once. The V gene is TRBV7-9, the J gene TRBJ2-2; 8 bases agree with TRBD2. Germline lookup yields CDR1 SEHNR and CDR2 FQNEAQ (reference sequence). V shed 5 bases and J 2 bases; nucleotides not matched to a gene: 16. CDR3 size: 19 residues. CDR3 in DNA: TGTGCCAGCAGCATACCGCAAACCTACGCGGGGGGTAACACCGGGGAGCTGTTTTTT. It encodes CASSIPQTYAGGNTGELFF.

This clone was recorded many times. The J gene is TRBJ1-2, the V gene TRBV7-2; no firm D call. CDR3 length equals 13 residues. Germline lookup yields CDR1 SGHTA and CDR2 FQGNSA. V was pared by 5 bases and J by 6 bases, with 13 bases between. The CDR3 nucleotides read TGTGCCAGCAGCCACGAGTCGGGCGATGGCTACACCTTC. This encodes CASSHESGDGYTF.

V gene TRBV7-9 combines with J gene TRBJ2-7, with a possible D match to TRBD1 (6 bases). The germline V gene encodes CDR1 SEHNR and CDR2 FQNEAQ (reference sequence). Trimming cost V 6 bases and J 3 bases, with 15 bases left between them. The CDR3 is 14 amino acids. The CDR3 DNA reads as TGTGCCAGCAGACCCGACAGGCCCGGCTACGAGCAGTACTTC. It specifies CASRPDRPGYEQYF.

The CDR3 here is CASSQLGGYTF. The CDR3 coding sequence is TGTGCCAGTAGCCAATTGGGGGGCTACACCTTC. The V gene is TRBV19, the J gene TRBJ1-2; D is unclear. The CDR3 loop spans 11 amino acids. Trimming cost V 6 bases and J 8 bases, with 10 bases left between them. Germline V gene sequence: CDR1 LNHDA, CDR2 SQIVND (reference sequence).

This chain joins TRBV28 and TRBJ1-1; possibly TRBD1 for D (6 bases). This CDR3 has 12 residues. Per germline, CDR1 MDHEN and CDR2 SYDVKM. Trimming took off 6 bases at V and 4 bases at J, with 9 bases between the two ends. The CDR3 DNA reads TGTGCCAGCAGGCACAGGGTCACTGAAGCTTTCTTT. This gives the protein CASRHRVTEAFF.

The V call is TRBV7-9, the J call TRBJ2-1, with TRBD2 matching over 8 bases. This CDR3 is built from 15 residues. Germline V lookup: CDR1 SEHNR, CDR2 FQNEAQ (reference sequence). V trimming: 5 bases; J trimming: 4 bases; junction bases outside the gene matches: 7. In DNA, the CDR3 is TGTGCCAGCAGCCCCACGGGAGGGCGGTACAATGAGCAGTTCTTC. It yields the protein CASSPTGGRYNEQFF.